The clone carrying this T cell receptor (beta chain) appeared a single time. Its target is unknown. Production of TCR beta cDNA used approximately 0.55 ug total RNA together with a constant-region primer. Slightly modified ARM-PCR served as the procedure for the TCR beta libraries. These libraries came from three rounds of nested multiplex PCR. A C-beta reverse primer was combined with TRBV1-TRBV30 forward primers in the first two PCR rounds, and each round had around 11 cycles. From the multiplex PCR reads, TCRdb called clonotypes with MiXCR, one entry per CDR3 protein. The sample shows just under 55,000 distinct CDR3 sequences, 60% to 75% of them seen only once. This entry comes from a study of tumor-infiltrating lymphocytes in primary liver carcinoma. Background on the study: Productive TCRbeta read yields ran from roughly 3.6 to 7.5 million per sample and were similar between tissues. Overall study results and limits: Significantly larger top-250-clone fractions were found in tumors than in blood (p = 0.039).

Bulk tissue was left unsorted, and RNA and DNA were co-extracted from 20-30 mg of it. Surgical resection was the treatment these patients received for primary liver carcinoma. No patient had received treatment, and all had chronic HBV infection. This CDR3 is built from 13 residues. V lost 8 bases and J lost 3, with 13 bases in between. CDR1 SGHAT and CDR2 FQNNGV come from the germline V gene. This sequence joins TRBV11-2 and TRBJ1-1; no clear D. Material: liver tumor tissue from sampling region 2. The subset: tumor region T2, inferior pole. The clonotype comes from a man aged 35-49 years with primary liver carcinoma and hepatitis B virus infection. Here the CDR3 reads CASAVLEDTEAFF. The CDR3 DNA is TGTGCCAGCGCTGTACTGGAGGACACTGAAGCTTTCTTT. Full variable domain (outside the CDR3, taken from reference TRBV11-2 and TRBJ1-1): EAGVAQSPRYKIIEKRQSVAFWCNPISGHATLYWYQQILGQGPKLLIQFQNNGVVDDSQLPKDRFSAERLKGVDSTLKIQPAKLEDSAVYLCASAVLEDTEAFFGQGTRLTVV.